Listed below are T cell receptor beta chains from one sample, sequenced in a study of T cell responses to AZD1222 COVID-19 vaccine. The protocol was immunoSEQ multiplex PCR, while the TCRdb copy is restricted to in-frame clones and leaves out a portion. The data show tens of thousands of clones, with 80% seen just once and 22% held by the top ten. The specimen was peripheral blood, collected on day 0 of AZD1222 vaccination. The source of these receptors is an adult in good health. Each CDR3 is given with its conserved first and last residue. A D gene is named only where the DNA matches it firmly. Size values are once, few and many counts, or a class for expanded clones, and some rows have none.

V	D	size	J	DNA	CDR3
TRBV7-9	-	-	TRBJ2-3	TGTGCCAGCAGCACGACGTTCGGGAGACGCGGAGATACGCAGTATTTT	CASSTTFGRRGDTQYF
TRBV10-2	TRBD2	-	TRBJ2-1	TGCGCCAGCAGTGATAACGGGAGGAATGAGCAGTTCTTC	CASSDNGRNEQFF
TRBV18	-	-	TRBJ1-1	TGTGCCAGCTCACCGGACACCAGCCTGGACGCTTTCTTT	CASSPDTSLDAFF
TRBV7-2	TRBD2	-	TRBJ2-4	TGTGCCAGCAGCTTTCCAGGGAGGGACATTCAGTACTTC	CASSFPGRDIQYF
TRBV6-6	-	-	TRBJ1-5	TGTGCCAGCAGTTACGCACAACCTGAACAGCCCCAGCATTTT	CASSYAQPEQPQHF
TRBV2	-	-	TRBJ1-1	TGTGCCAGCAGTTCTCGACAGGCTAAGAACACTGAAGCTTTCTTT	CASSSRQAKNTEAFF
TRBV10-3	TRBD1	few	TRBJ1-1	TGTGCCATCAGTGACCGACCCCGGGACAGGAACACTGAAGCTTTCTTT	CAISDRPRDRNTEAFF
TRBV5-4	-	-	TRBJ1-1	TGTGCCAGCAGCCTACAGGGCGTTAACACTGAAGCTTTCTTT	CASSLQGVNTEAFF
TRBV5-4	TRBD2	-	TRBJ2-6	TGTGCCAGCAGCTTGACTAGCGGGGGGTTCTCTGGGGCCAACGTCCTGACTTTC	CASSLTSGGFSGANVLTF
TRBV5-1	TRBD1	-	TRBJ2-5	TGCGCCAGCAGCTTGGGGGACAGGGGGCGGCAAGAGACCCAGTACTTC	CASSLGDRGRQETQYF
TRBV10-2	-	-	TRBJ1-4	TGCGCCAGCAGTGGAGAACAGGGCCTGGATGGAAAACTGTTTTTT	CASSGEQGLDGKLFF
TRBV6-2/TRBV6-3	-	few	TRBJ1-3	TGTGCCAGCAGTTACGATAACGCGGGAAACACCATATATTTT	CASSYDNAGNTIYF
TRBV27	-	-	TRBJ2-2	TGTGCCAGCAGTAGGGGGTCGAACACCGGGGAGCTGTTTTTT	CASSRGSNTGELFF
TRBV3-1/TRBV3-2	-	-	TRBJ1-4	TGTGCCAGCAGCCAATCTGTGCCCTCCAATATGGAAAAACTGTTTTTT	CASSQSVPSNMEKLFF
TRBV12-3/TRBV12-4	TRBD1	-	TRBJ1-2	TGTGCCAGCAGCCCCGGACAGGGTTGGGGCTACACCTTC	CASSPGQGWGYTF
TRBV7-6	TRBD2	-	TRBJ2-1	TGTGCCAGCAGCCTCCCCAACAGCGGGAGCTCCTACAATGAGCAGTTCTTC	CASSLPNSGSSYNEQFF
TRBV11-3	-	once	TRBJ2-2	TGTGCCAGCAGCTTAGCTAGTACCGGGGAGCTGTTTTTT	CASSLASTGELFF
TRBV5-8	TRBD1	-	TRBJ2-5	TGTGCCAGCAGCTTGCTTGGCAGGGGGGAGACCCAGTACTTC	CASSLLGRGETQYF
TRBV11-2	-	-	TRBJ2-6	TGTGCCAGCAGCTCCAGGTCTCATAACTCTGGGGCCAACGTCCTGACTTTC	CASSSRSHNSGANVLTF
TRBV19	-	once	TRBJ1-1	TGTGCCAGTAGTATGTTCGCGAGCACTGAAGCTTTCTTT	CASSMFASTEAFF
TRBV7-8	-	-	TRBJ1-4	TGTGCCAGCAGCTTAGAACGGAGGCAAGCCTCTGAAAAACTGTTTTTT	CASSLERRQASEKLFF
TRBV4-1	TRBD1	-	TRBJ1-6	TGCGCCAGCAGCCAAGCTCGACAGGGTTCACCCCTCCACTTT	CASSQARQGSPLHF
TRBV4-1	TRBD2	-	TRBJ2-3	TGCGCCAGCAGCCAAGATACACCCCTTAGCGGGAGAAGCACAGATACGCAGTATTTT	CASSQDTPLSGRSTDTQYF
TRBV6-5	-	-	TRBJ1-2	TGTGCCAGCAGTTACTCGTTGCGGGACGGCTACACCTTC	CASSYSLRDGYTF
TRBV28	TRBD1	-	TRBJ1-6	TGTGCCAGCAGTGGGGGACAGTTAAATTCACCCCTCCACTTT	CASSGGQLNSPLHF
TRBV7-9	-	-	TRBJ2-7	TGTGCCAGCAGCTTAGGCCGGCTCGAGCAGTACTTC	CASSLGRLEQYF
TRBV9	TRBD2	-	TRBJ2-3	TGTGCCAGCTCAACCGGGGGGTTCGGGACAGATACGCAGTATTTT	CASSTGGFGTDTQYF
TRBV19	-	-	TRBJ1-5	TGTGCCAGTAGTATAAATAGGGTGAATCAGCCCCAGCATTTT	CASSINRVNQPQHF
TRBV19	-	-	TRBJ1-2	TGTGCCCCGTGGGGGGCTCAGGACTATGGCTACACCTTC	CAPWGAQDYGYTF
TRBV6-2/TRBV6-3	TRBD1	-	TRBJ1-5	TGTGCCAGCAGTGCTACCGGGACAGGGATAGGTCGTGGACAGCCCCAGCATTTT	CASSATGTGIGRGQPQHF
TRBV2	TRBD1	few	TRBJ2-1	TGTGCCAGCAGCAGTAGCCCGGGACAGGGTTCCTACAATGAGCAGTTCTTC	CASSSSPGQGSYNEQFF
TRBV5-4	-	-	TRBJ1-4	TGTGCCAGCAGCTTACAAAGGGACGGGAGAAATGAAAAACTGTTTTTT	CASSLQRDGRNEKLFF
TRBV6-1	TRBD1	-	TRBJ1-5	TGTGCCAGCAGTGAAGAGAGACAGGGGGCTTTGAGCAATCAGCCCCAGCATTTT	CASSEERQGALSNQPQHF
TRBV11-2	-	-	TRBJ2-3	TGTGCCAGCAGCTCTAGCACAGATACGCAGTATTTT	CASSSSTDTQYF
TRBV19	-	-	TRBJ1-3	TGTGCCAGTAGTATTGGACCCGGGGGGGGCGCTGGAAACACCATATATTTT	CASSIGPGGGAGNTIYF
TRBV4-1	-	-	TRBJ1-5	TGCGCCAGCAGCCAAACGGGAGGGCAGCCCCAGCATTTT	CASSQTGGQPQHF
TRBV27	-	-	TRBJ1-2	TGTGCCAGCAGTTTATCGTCTGGGAACTCTGCCTATGGCTACACCTTC	CASSLSSGNSAYGYTF
TRBV7-8	TRBD1	few	TRBJ1-1	TGTGCCAGCAGCGTCGCGGACAGGGGACTGGGGACTGAAGCTTTCTTT	CASSVADRGLGTEAFF
TRBV3-1/TRBV3-2	TRBD1	-	TRBJ1-1	TGTGCCAGCAGCCAGACCGACAGGGTGTACACTGAAGCTTTCTTT	CASSQTDRVYTEAFF
TRBV2	-	-	TRBJ2-3	TGTGCCAGCAGTGAACTCACCTACGGCACAGATACGCAGTATTTT	CASSELTYGTDTQYF
TRBV28	-	once	TRBJ1-5	TGTGCCAGCAGTTCACAGATCCAGCATTTT	CASSSQIQHF
TRBV30	-	-	TRBJ1-5	TGTGCCTGGAGTGTGGGAGATCTCAACAATCAGCCCCAGCATTTT	CAWSVGDLNNQPQHF
TRBV7-2	TRBD1	-	TRBJ1-4	TGTGCCAGCAGCTCGACACAGGGGGTTGAAAAACTGTTTTTT	CASSSTQGVEKLFF
TRBV5-4	TRBD1	-	TRBJ1-2	TGTGCCAGCAGCGTGGACAGGGAAGGGTACTATGGCTACACCTTC	CASSVDREGYYGYTF
TRBV5-6	-	-	TRBJ1-6	TGTGCCAGCAGCTTGGGGACCCAATATAATTCACCCCTCCACTTT	CASSLGTQYNSPLHF
TRBV28	-	-	TRBJ1-6	TGTGCCAGCAGTTTACCCAGGCAGGGCCACATCTATAATTCACCCCTCCACTTT	CASSLPRQGHIYNSPLHF
TRBV5-6	-	-	TRBJ2-3	TGTGCCAGCAGCTTTCCCCGAGCGGGTCCTTTGGGGGCAGATACGCAGTATTTT	CASSFPRAGPLGADTQYF
TRBV10-2	-	-	TRBJ1-5	TGCGCCAGCAGTGAAAATCGTCAGCCCCAGCATTTT	CASSENRQPQHF
TRBV6-6	TRBD1	-	TRBJ1-3	TGTGCCAGCAGTCAGGGGGATAGATCTGACTCTGGAAACACCATATATTTT	CASSQGDRSDSGNTIYF
TRBV25-1	TRBD1	-	TRBJ2-5	TGTGCCAGCGGGCGACAGGGTCTCGAGACCCAGTACTTC	CASGRQGLETQYF
TRBV6-5	-	-	TRBJ2-1	TGTGCCAGCAGGTTCTCTAGCTCCTACAATGAGCAGTTCTTC	CASRFSSSYNEQFF
TRBV5-4	TRBD2	-	TRBJ2-3	TGTGCCAGCAGCTTCCTTATAAGCGGGGGGGCGCCCACAGATACGCAGTATTTT	CASSFLISGGAPTDTQYF
TRBV27	-	-	TRBJ1-1	TGTGCCAGCAGCCCTTTCAGTTCCGGCGCTGAAGCTTTCTTT	CASSPFSSGAEAFF
TRBV3-1/TRBV3-2	-	once	TRBJ1-3	TGTGCCAGCAGCCAAGCACCCGTCTCTGGAAACACCATATATTTT	CASSQAPVSGNTIYF
TRBV7-9	-	-	TRBJ1-6	TGTGCCAGCAGCTTAGCGGCAGATCCTTCACCCCTCCACTTT	CASSLAADPSPLHF
TRBV4-1	TRBD1	-	TRBJ1-4	TGCGCCAGCAGCCCCGAGACAGGGGGCCTTAGGACTAATGAAAAACTGTTTTTT	CASSPETGGLRTNEKLFF
TRBV9	TRBD1	-	TRBJ1-4	TGTGCCAGCAGCTCCGCACAGGGGGATGAAAAACTGTTTTTT	CASSSAQGDEKLFF